This TCR beta chain was identified during a study of CD8+ T cells in alopecia areata. Reverse transcribed after extraction, RNA yielded cDNA as the sequencing template. The data were produced by immunoSEQ multiplex PCR, yet TCRdb's version contains in-frame clones alone and is incomplete. In the table there are roughly 120,000 clones, 35% to 40% of which are singletons. Germline V gene data show CDR1 as SQVTM and CDR2 as ANQGSEA. CDR3 size: 14 residues. V was pared by 7 bases and J by 5 bases, with 13 bases of the junction left unmatched. The V gene is TRBV29-1, the J gene TRBJ1-1; 7 positions match TRBD1. The sequence derives from a human donor with alopecia areata. Specimen: CD4+ T cells sorted from blood. The CDR3 DNA follows: TGCAGCGCACCCCTGTTACAGGGGAGAACTGAAGCTTTCTTT. Protein: CSAPLLQGRTEAFF.